Here is one T cell receptor (beta chain) with its context. Amplification targeted TCR beta CDR3 regions from RNA transcripts. Using the HTBI primer set, a first-round RT-PCR was run on the TCR CDR3. TCRdb reprocessed the multiplex PCR reads with MiXCR, giving one entry per CDR3 protein. The top ten hold 3.8% of the sample, which has 600,000 or so distinct CDR3 sequences, 15% to 20% seen once. These data come from a study of T cells in Graves' hyperthyroidism and ophthalmopathy. It was uncontrolled infection, other autoimmune disease, pregnancy or lactation that excluded patients. This sequence was found in a woman in her 30s with Graves' hyperthyroidism. The sequenced material came from blood.

The CDR3 DNA reads as TGTGCCAGCAGCTCGACAGGGGCCGGGGAGCTGTTTTTT. It translates to CASSSTGAGELFF. V is TRBV28 and J is TRBJ2-2, with 8 bases matching TRBD1. With V trimmed by 6 bases and J by 6 bases, 3 bases remained unmatched. In germline, CDR1 is MDHEN, CDR2 SYDVKM. The CDR3 totals 13 residues.